The 32 T cell receptor beta chains reported below all come from one sample, sequenced in a study of monozygotic twins with inflammatory bowel disease. No DNA is given; TCRdb re-called the 5' RACE reads and lists each CDR3 protein once. The listing records under 350,000 distinct CDR3 sequences. Sequenced sample: blood. The receptors were gathered from a human donor with ulcerative colitis or Crohn's disease, or a healthy co-twin of an affected twin (not recorded which).

The gene calls are TRBV18 and TRBJ1-2; the D gene TCRdb calls, TRBD1, cannot be checked with no DNA. The CDR3 covers 15 residues. Germline V gene sequence: CDR1 KGHSH, CDR2 LQKENI. CDR3 protein: CASSPGQGGVHGYTF.

The chain employs TRBV6-2 or TRBV6-3 and TRBJ1-2. The CDR3 length is 13 residues. The germline V gene encodes CDR1 MNHEY and CDR2 SVGEGT. This chain's CDR3 is CASSYIYYDGYTF.

This sequence joins TRBV2 and TRBJ2-7; TCRdb proposes TRBD2, but this gene call is untestable without DNA. The V gene's germline CDR1 is SNHLY and CDR2 FYNNEI. The CDR3 spans 16 residues. CDR3 loop: CASSVAGLLKFYEQYF.

This rearrangement joins TRBV5-5 to TRBJ1-5. The germline gives CDR1 SGHKS, CDR2 YYEKEE (reference sequence). CDR3 size: 14 residues. The CDR3 spells CASSLFVGNQPQHF.

This chain's CDR3 is CAIGRPGLALSGANVLTF. V usage is TRBV28 and J usage is TRBJ2-6; TCRdb designates TRBD2, a call that cannot be tested without DNA. In germline, CDR1 is MDHEN, CDR2 SYDVKM. This CDR3 is 18 amino acids long.

The chain couples TRBV7-2 to TRBJ1-2; the TCRdb D gene call, TRBD1, has no DNA to confirm it. The CDR3 is made up of 15 amino acids. The V gene's germline CDR1 is SGHTA and CDR2 FQGNSA. The CDR3 spells CASSLDWSRIYGYTF.

This chain joins TRBV3-1 and TRBJ1-5. CDR1 and CDR2 (germline): LGHDT, YNNKEL (reference sequence). This CDR3 region has 14 residues. The CDR3 reads CASSQGTAWQPQHF.

The rearrangement links TRBV7-6 to TRBJ2-3. This CDR3 spans 13 amino acids. Germline CDR1 reads SGHVS; CDR2 reads FNYEAQ. The CDR3 reads CASSWTSTDTQYF.

The chain combines TRBV20-1 with TRBJ2-7; TCRdb calls TRBD1, which cannot be checked without DNA. The CDR3 runs 13 residues. The germline V gene encodes CDR1 DFQATT and CDR2 SNEGSKA (reference sequence). CDR3 in amino acids: CSATGPLSYEQYF.

The gene calls are TRBV12-3 or TRBV12-4 and TRBJ1-5; TCRdb picks TRBD1, but there is no DNA to check that call. The CDR3 is made up of 15 amino acids. CDR3 amino acids: CASRPPGGDNQPQHF.

This chain uses TRBV20-1 with TRBJ2-7; TCRdb lists TRBD1, though no DNA is available to test this call. The CDR3 totals 13 residues. The germline V gene has CDR1 DFQATT and CDR2 SNEGSKA (reference sequence). CDR3 residues: CSASRADSYEQYF.

The rearrangement uses TRBV4-3 and TRBJ1-3. Germline V gives CDR1 LGHNA, CDR2 YSLEER. There are 15 residues in the CDR3. CDR3 loop: CASSQEGNSGNTIYF.

The chain recombines TRBV28 with TRBJ2-3; the D gene TCRdb calls, TRBD1, cannot be checked with no DNA. Germline-derived CDR1 and CDR2 are MDHEN and SYDVKM. The CDR3 spans 15 residues. CDR3 in amino acids: CASSWTGKNTDTQYF.

CDR3 sequence: CASSFGVLAGETQYF. The V call is TRBV12-3 or TRBV12-4, the J call TRBJ2-5. The CDR3 runs 15 residues.

The chain links TRBV29-1 to TRBJ2-5; without DNA, the TCRdb call of TRBD1 cannot be checked. The CDR3 totals 12 residues. Germline CDR1 reads SQVTM; CDR2 reads ANQGSEA. CDR3 loop: CSVVGQQETQYF.

J is TRBJ2-7 and V is TRBV5-1; without DNA, the TCRdb call of TRBD1 cannot be checked. CDR1 SGHRS and CDR2 YFSETQ come from the germline V gene. This CDR3 has 14 residues. The CDR3 loop reads CASSEDYPQGEQYF.

V is TRBV12-3 or TRBV12-4 and J is TRBJ1-6. CDR3 length equals 12 residues. The CDR3 region is CASSSSYSPLHF.

The CDR3 sequence: CASSKRDRGEHEQYF. This chain connects TRBV5-1 to TRBJ2-7; absent DNA, TCRdb's TRBD1 call cannot be checked. From germline, CDR1 is SGHRS and CDR2 YFSETQ. The CDR3 covers 15 residues. Looking up the rest from reference TRBV5-1 and TRBJ2-7 gives the full variable domain: KAGVTQTPRYLIKTRGQQVTLSCSPISGHRSVSWYQQTPGQGLQFLFEYFSETQRNKGNFPGRFSGRQFSNSRSEMNVSTLELGDSALYLCASSKRDRGEHEQYFGPGTRLTVT.

The chain links TRBV29-1 to TRBJ2-5; TCRdb's D gene call, TRBD1, goes unchecked for lack of DNA. Per the germline V gene, CDR1 is SQVTM and CDR2 is ANQGSEA. This CDR3 spans 12 amino acids. This chain's CDR3 is CSVEATGAFQYF.

The chain is built from TRBV7-2 and TRBJ2-5; the D gene TCRdb calls, TRBD2, cannot be checked with no DNA. Per germline, CDR1 SGHTA and CDR2 FQGNSA. The CDR3 covers 17 residues. CDR3 loop: CASSLARLRTSAETQYF. The full variable domain, rest sourced from reference TRBV7-2 and TRBJ2-5, is GAGVSQSPSNKVTEKGKDVELRCDPISGHTALYWYRQSLGQGLEFLIYFQGNSAPDKSGLPSDRFSAERTGGSVSTLTIQRTQQEDSAVYLCASSLARLRTSAETQYFGPGTRLLVL.

The CDR3 loop is CSAGTIQYGYTF. The gene calls are TRBV20-1 and TRBJ1-2; lacking DNA, the TRBD1 call made by TCRdb goes unchecked. The CDR3 has 12 amino acids. Germline values: CDR1 DFQATT, CDR2 SNEGSKA (reference sequence).

The J gene is TRBJ2-7, the V gene TRBV19; TCRdb's D call, TRBD1, is unchecked because there is no DNA. This CDR3 has 14 amino acids. Germline CDR1 reads LNHDA; CDR2 reads SQIVND (reference sequence). CDR3 protein: CASKGTGISYEQYF. The full variable domain, its missing parts supplied by reference TRBV19 and TRBJ2-7, is DGGITQSPKYLFRKEGQNVTLSCEQNLNHDAMYWYRQDPGQGLRLIYYSQIVNDFQKGDIAEGYSVSREKKESFPLTVTSAQKNPTAFYLCASKGTGISYEQYFGPGTRLTVT.

The V call is TRBV6-2 or TRBV6-3, the J call TRBJ1-2; TCRdb indicates TRBD1, and absent DNA this call remains unverified. Germline assignment: CDR1 MNHEY and CDR2 SVGEGT. The CDR3 sequence is 13 residues long. The CDR3 spells CASSPPQGYGYTF.

This chain links TRBV6-5 with TRBJ2-3; as DNA is missing, the TRBD1 call by TCRdb cannot be tested. Germline V gene data show CDR1 as MNHEY and CDR2 as SVGAGI. The CDR3 consists of 14 residues. The chain's CDR3 is CASSYLQGTDTQYF.

The chain joins TRBV12-3 or TRBV12-4 to TRBJ2-7; no DNA is available, so the TRBD1 call from TCRdb remains unchecked. This CDR3 is 13 amino acids long. CDR3 sequence reads: CASSVSTEDEQYF.

The chain employs TRBV7-9 and TRBJ2-7; TCRdb designates TRBD1, a call that cannot be tested without DNA. The germline V gene encodes CDR1 SEHNR and CDR2 FQNEAQ (reference sequence). The CDR3 is 15 amino acids. CDR3 loop: CASSRGGQGLYEQYF. The variable domain in full, with the rest retrieved from reference TRBV7-9 and TRBJ2-7, is DTGVSQNPRHKITKRGQNVTFRCDPISEHNRLYWYRQTLGQGPEFLTYFQNEAQLEKSRLLSDRFSAERPKGSFSTLEIQRTEQGDSAMYLCASSRGGQGLYEQYFGPGTRLTVT.

The V and J genes are TRBV20-1 and TRBJ2-1; no DNA is available, so the TRBD2 call from TCRdb remains unchecked. CDR1 is DFQATT and CDR2 is SNEGSKA in the germline V gene (reference sequence). The CDR3 covers 18 residues. The CDR3 sequence: CSARDPTSGGSSYNEQFF.

This rearrangement joins TRBV6-6 to TRBJ2-1. Germline assignment: CDR1 MNHNY and CDR2 SVGAGI (reference sequence). The CDR3 covers 12 residues. The CDR3 spells CASSGQDSKQFF.

The V gene is TRBV27, the J gene TRBJ2-3; there is no DNA to check the TCRdb D call of TRBD2. Germline CDR1 reads MNHEY; CDR2 reads SMNVEV (reference sequence). CDR3 length equals 17 residues. The CDR3 sequence is CASSLSRSSGSSDTQYF.

The V gene is TRBV4-1, the J gene TRBJ2-7. Germline-derived CDR1 and CDR2 are MGHRA and YSYEKL. The CDR3 totals 15 residues. The CDR3 protein is CASSRPKGYSYEQYF.

V and J are TRBV6-1 and TRBJ2-2. Germline assignment: CDR1 MNHNS and CDR2 SASEGT. The CDR3 length is 14 residues. CDR3 sequence: CASSELHGTGELFF.

This sequence joins TRBV6-1 and TRBJ2-7; TCRdb picks TRBD2, but there is no DNA to check that call. Germline-derived CDR1 and CDR2 are MNHNS and SASEGT. The CDR3 loop spans 15 amino acids. The CDR3 spells CASSPRAGEPAEQYF.